This T cell receptor (beta chain) was recorded in a study of control samples from healthy donors and cancer patients. This CDR3 comprises 15 residues. Germline CDR1 and CDR2: SGHRS and YFSETQ. V lost 3 bases to trimming and J lost 7 bases, with 20 bases between them. Repertoires were generated with immunoSEQ multiplex PCR, while TCRdb's copy carries only in-frame clones and drops some. The sample has some 140,000 clones, roughly nine tenths seen once. This sequence was found in a woman aged 30 to 39 in good health. What was sequenced was blood. The chain carries TRBV5-1 and TRBJ2-7, with a tentative D call TRBD2 (5 bases). The CDR3 coding sequence is TGCGCCAGCAGCTCCCTTCAAACAGTGACGGGGGAGCAGTACTTC. Translating it yields CASSSLQTVTGEQYF.